Included here is one T cell receptor (beta chain) sequence, with context. For TCRbeta, the library was prepared with unique molecular identifiers. From the PCR reads, TCRdb called clonotypes with MiXCR, one entry per CDR3 protein. The sample contains 490,000 or so distinct CDR3 sequences, 12% of which appear only once. This sample stems from a study of T-cell reconstitution after alpha-beta-depleted transplantation in children. This CDR3 contains 14 residues. Looked up from germline, CDR1 is MNHEY and CDR2 is SVGAGI. Trimming stripped 0 bases from V and 6 bases from J, with 11 bases between. The TCR sequence derives from a human donor who donated a stem cell graft to a child with combined immunodeficiency. The J gene is TRBJ1-2, the V gene TRBV6-5; D unresolved. The sequencing here drew on PBMCs from the stem cell graft donor, taken from the stem cell graft. The CDR3 region is CASSYSSGKHGYTF. The CDR3 bases are TGTGCCAGCAGTTACTCGAGCGGAAAGCATGGCTACACCTTC.